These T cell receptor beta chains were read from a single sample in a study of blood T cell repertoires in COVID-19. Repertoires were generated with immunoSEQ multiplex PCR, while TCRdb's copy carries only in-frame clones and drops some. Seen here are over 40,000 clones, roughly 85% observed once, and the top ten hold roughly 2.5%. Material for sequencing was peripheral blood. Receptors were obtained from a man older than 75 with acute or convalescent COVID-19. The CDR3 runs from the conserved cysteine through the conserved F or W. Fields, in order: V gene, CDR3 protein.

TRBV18 CASSPNSKNTGELFF
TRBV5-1 CASSLGTEYNEQFF
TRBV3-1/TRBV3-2 CASSYSDREGGEQYF
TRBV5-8 CASSLRDRPYGYTF
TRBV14 CASSQAGTGQTSTGELFF
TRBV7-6 CASSLAGQTLGEQFF
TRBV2 CASSLQFSGNTIYF
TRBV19 CASSAPGQGAGQPQHF
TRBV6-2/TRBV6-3 CASSSTGDYGYTF
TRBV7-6 CASTLGREARRTDTQYF
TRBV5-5 CASSPGTGVGYGYTF
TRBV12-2 CASRYRLAGDTDTQYF
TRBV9 CASSVAAGTTTNEKLFF
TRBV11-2 CASRRTGEAFF
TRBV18 CASSPSIGNTGELFF
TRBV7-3 CASSPYGGGATDTQYF
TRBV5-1 CASSLGQGEGGYTF
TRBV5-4 CASSPDRGHVGYTF
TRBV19 CASSIGGDNSPLHF
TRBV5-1 CASSSTSGALSYEQYF
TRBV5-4 CASSLDRVNQPQHF
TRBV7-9 CASSLDEGRKDGYTF
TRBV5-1 CASSPAGIYSYEQYF
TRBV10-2 CASSVENGYGYTF
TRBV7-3 CASNPGTGATDTQYF
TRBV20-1 CSASVGGGSTDTQYF
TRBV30 CAWSVGQEDTDEQFF
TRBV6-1 CASSERTSGTDTQYF
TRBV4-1 CASSQARSGSYEQYF
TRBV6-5 CASSPMTGGSPEAFF
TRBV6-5 CASSRTGGRNYGYTF
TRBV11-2 CASSSQGASSYNSPLHF
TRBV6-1 CASSEALLGGASSYNSPLHF
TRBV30 CAWSVFVPGQGRQPQHF
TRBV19 CASSPGQYNSPLHF
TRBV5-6 CASSLDRLSTDTQYF
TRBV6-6 CASSKTGARDQPQHF
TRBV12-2 CASRRPTYDRFYGYTF
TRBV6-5 CASRRTNYDEQFF
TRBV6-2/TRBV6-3 CASSYSSLYEQYF
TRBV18 CASSLDRLHNSPLHF
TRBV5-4 CASSSQTGTGYSPLHF
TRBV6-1 CASSELLNSNQPQHF
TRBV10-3 CAISETTQRGADTQYF
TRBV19 CASSAGGQLGYTF
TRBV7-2 CASSARLAGGLLYEQYF
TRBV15 CATSSGQAEGEQYF
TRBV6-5 CASSPTGASGNTIYF
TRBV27 CASSYGGRSYGYTF
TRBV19 CASSIRQGINIQYF
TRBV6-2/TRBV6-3 CASSLLGGYYEQYF